This TCR beta chain was observed in a study of human T cells and chemical hapten exposure. In this sample, this clonotype turned up many times. Individual cDNA molecules had unique molecular identifiers attached to them by the library. TCRdb called the RACE reads again in MiXCR, with one record for every CDR3 protein. The profile shows 60,000 to 90,000 distinct CDR3 sequences, around 9.4% of them singletons. Time point here: healthy volunteer bleed at 6 weeks. Unfractionated whole blood was the source of the extracted total RNA. The TCR originated in a female donor in good health. Some clones in this sample may be carry-over from other donors' samples. Sequencing was carried out using whole blood.

CDR3 protein: CSVALNTEAFF. The CDR3 nucleotides read TGCAGCGTTGCGTTGAACACTGAAGCTTTCTTT. The chain is built from TRBV29-1 and TRBJ1-1; D is unclear. This CDR3 region has 11 residues. V gave up 4 bases and J gave up 0 bases, with 3 bases separating them. Germline CDR1 reads SQVTM; CDR2 reads ANQGSEA.